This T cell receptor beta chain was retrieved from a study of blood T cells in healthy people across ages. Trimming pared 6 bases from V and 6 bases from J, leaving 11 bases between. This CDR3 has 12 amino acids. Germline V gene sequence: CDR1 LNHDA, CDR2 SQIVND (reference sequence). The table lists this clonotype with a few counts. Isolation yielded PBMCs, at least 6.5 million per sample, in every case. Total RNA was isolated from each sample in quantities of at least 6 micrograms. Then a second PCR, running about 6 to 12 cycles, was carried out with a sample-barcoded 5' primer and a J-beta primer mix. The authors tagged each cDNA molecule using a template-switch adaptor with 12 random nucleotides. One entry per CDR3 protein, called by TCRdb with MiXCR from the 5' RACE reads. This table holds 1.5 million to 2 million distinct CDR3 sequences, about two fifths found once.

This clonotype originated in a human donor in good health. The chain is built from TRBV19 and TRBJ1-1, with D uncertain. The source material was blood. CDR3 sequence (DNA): TGTGCCAGTAGAATTGAGGAGTCTGAAGCTTTCTTT. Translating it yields CASRIEESEAFF.